Here is one T cell receptor beta chain with its context. Antigen unknown. Of the isolated RNA, all was reverse transcribed, and so the sequenced material was expressed TCRB transcripts. The data were produced by immunoSEQ multiplex PCR, yet TCRdb's version contains in-frame clones alone and is incomplete. The table has hundreds of thousands of clones, under 15% seen once. The sample belongs to a study of beta chain features in type 1 diabetes. The study, taken as a whole, reports: Diminished insertions and augmented deletions at VDJ junctions characterized type 1 diabetes patients. Within the patient group, naive, central memory and Treg TCRB repertoires appeared more similar to each other than within healthy donors. For Type 1 diabetes patients, all four CD4+ subsets carried TCRB CDR3s that were moderately but significantly shorter.

This clonotype was obtained from a man aged 18 to 30 with type 1 diabetes. The sequenced sample consisted of naive CD4+ T cells from blood.

Written as DNA, the CDR3 is TGCGCCAGCGGCAACGGGGGACAGGGACGATATGGCTACACCTTC. Translated: CASGNGGQGRYGYTF. The V and J genes are TRBV5-1 and TRBJ1-2, with 9 bases identical to TRBD1. The CDR3 is 15 amino acids. V dropped 7 bases and J dropped 5; count of bases not matched to a gene: 12. Germline CDR1 SGHRS, CDR2 YFSETQ.